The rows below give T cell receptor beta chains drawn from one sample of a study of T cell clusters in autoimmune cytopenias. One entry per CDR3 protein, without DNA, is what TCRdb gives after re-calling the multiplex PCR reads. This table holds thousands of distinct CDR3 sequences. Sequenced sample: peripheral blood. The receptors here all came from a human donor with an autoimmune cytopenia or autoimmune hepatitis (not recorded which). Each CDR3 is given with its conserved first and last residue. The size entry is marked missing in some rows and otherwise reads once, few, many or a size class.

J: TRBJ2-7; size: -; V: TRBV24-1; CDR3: CATSDFVGNRQYF
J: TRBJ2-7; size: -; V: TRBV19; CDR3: CASSNPQQGSYEQYF
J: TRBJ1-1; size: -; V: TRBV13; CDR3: CASSQITEAFF
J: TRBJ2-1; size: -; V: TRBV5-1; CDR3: CASSWLLGGNEQFF
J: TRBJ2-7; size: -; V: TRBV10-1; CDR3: CASSRQGTYEQYF
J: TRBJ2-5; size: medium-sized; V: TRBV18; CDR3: CASSPTKTGLETQYF
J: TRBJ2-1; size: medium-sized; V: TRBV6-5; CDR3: CASSYSTEQFF
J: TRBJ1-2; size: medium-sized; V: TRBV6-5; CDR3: CASSQAGNYGYTF
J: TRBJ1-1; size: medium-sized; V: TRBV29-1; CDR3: CSVWTGDRTEAFF
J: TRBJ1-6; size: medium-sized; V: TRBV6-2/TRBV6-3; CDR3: CASSYKRSYNSPLHF
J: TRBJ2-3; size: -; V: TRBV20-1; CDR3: CSISGRAGRTDTQYF
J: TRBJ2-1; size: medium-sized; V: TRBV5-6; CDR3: CASSLSAGNEQFF
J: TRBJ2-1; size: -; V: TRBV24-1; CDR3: CATSARTGGWGYNEQFF
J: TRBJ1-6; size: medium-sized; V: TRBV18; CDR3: CASSQGNGSPLHF
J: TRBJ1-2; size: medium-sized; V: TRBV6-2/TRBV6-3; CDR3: CASSSLGGYTF